This T cell receptor beta chain was sequenced during a study of identical twins. TCRdb independently ran MiXCR on the 5' RACE reads; one entry per CDR3 protein. The table includes 1.5 million to 2 million distinct CDR3 sequences, roughly a third detected once. What was sequenced was cord blood. This TCR was recovered from a newborn girl in good health.

CDR3: CSVALGLNNEQFF. CDR3 in DNA: TGCAGCGTTGCGCTAGGTCTTAACAATGAGCAGTTCTTC. The chain uses TRBV29-1 and TRBJ2-1, with D uncertain. V was trimmed by 4 bases and J by 5 bases, leaving 12 bases between them. Germline assignment: CDR1 SQVTM and CDR2 ANQGSEA. The length of the CDR3 is 13 residues.